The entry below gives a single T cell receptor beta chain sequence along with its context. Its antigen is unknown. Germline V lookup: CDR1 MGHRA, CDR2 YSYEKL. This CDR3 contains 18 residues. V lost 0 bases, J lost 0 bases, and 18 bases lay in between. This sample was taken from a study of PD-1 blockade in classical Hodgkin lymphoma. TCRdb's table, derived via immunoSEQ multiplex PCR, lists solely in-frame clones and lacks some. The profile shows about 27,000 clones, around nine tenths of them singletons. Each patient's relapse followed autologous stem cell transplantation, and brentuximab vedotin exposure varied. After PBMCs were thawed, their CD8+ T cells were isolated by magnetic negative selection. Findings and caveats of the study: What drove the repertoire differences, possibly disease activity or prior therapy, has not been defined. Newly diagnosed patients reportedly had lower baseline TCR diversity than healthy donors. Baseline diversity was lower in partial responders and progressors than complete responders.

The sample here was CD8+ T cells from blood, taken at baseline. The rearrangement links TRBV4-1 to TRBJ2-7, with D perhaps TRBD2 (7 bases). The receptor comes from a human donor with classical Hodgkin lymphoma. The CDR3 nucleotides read TGCGCCAGCAGCCAAGACCTGGGGGGGCGAACCGTCTCCTACGAGCAGTACTTC. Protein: CASSQDLGGRTVSYEQYF.